What follows describes a single T cell receptor (beta chain). The antigen it binds to is not known. The sample holds no much larger clone one base away, and base qualities are not on file. The sample belongs to a study of B cell selection in AIRE deficiency (dated by TCRdb to the late 2010s). With respect to the entire study: Researchers compared the TCRbeta repertoires of sorted blood CD4+ conventional T cells and regulatory T cells from AIRE-deficient patients with the corresponding repertoires from healthy controls. The TCR-sequenced cohort comprised roughly five AIRE-deficient APECED patients and roughly five healthy control donors.

CDR1 and CDR2 are read off the germline V gene as SGHDT and YYEEEE. The CDR3 runs 14 residues from the cysteine to the phenylalanine. The sequence is cut down to CDR3 DNA, 42 bases in frame from base 1. From V the trimming removes 5 bases and from J it removes 5 bases, while the gene matches leave 4 bases of the junction unaccounted for. Findings and caveats that apply to the study as a whole: TCRBV gene usage, CDR3 length and TCR diversity in Tconv and Treg cells from AIRE-deficient patients were found to be similar to those in cells from healthy donors. Shorter CDR3s were found in shared Treg sequences, reflecting a bias toward rearrangements containing few non-templated nucleotide insertions. Only TCRbeta chains were sequenced; approximately 35% of shared healthy-donor Treg sequences also occurred in healthy Tconv, possibly because of differing TCRalpha chains. Roughly 31% of the Treg TCRbeta sequences shared among healthy donors were detected in patient Tconv cells, suggesting that Treg-biased clones are diverted into the Tconv compartment. Of under 4,000 shared Treg TCRbeta sequences, under 40% were shared only among healthy donors and around 10% only among patients, suggesting less efficient Treg selection without AIRE.

CD4+CD127+ cells were sorted as the conventional CD4 T cell population. The AIRE-deficient patients had APECED syndrome. Tconv and Treg cells for TCRbeta sequencing were sorted on a FACSAria flow cytometer. The sorted cells went into 5-ml round-bottom polystyrene tubes, and the dry cell pellets were then frozen at -80 degrees C until sequencing. The immunoSEQ platform was used to sequence the TCRbeta chains. Under the source paper's analysis protocol: When conventional T cell repertoires were pooled, about 11x10^4 distinct in-frame TCRbeta sequences were obtained from patients and approximately 140,000 from healthy donors. Treg TCRbeta sequences found in two or more individuals were defined as public, and these public Treg TCRbeta sequences were then searched for in Tconv repertoires. Differences between groups were assessed by Mann-Whitney U tests with Bonferroni-Dunn correction in GraphPad Prism 7.03. The table comes from immuneACCESS by way of TCRdb, which keeps in-frame sequences with V and J called. Part of the clones is missing from these tables; in studies checked, under half for an unresolved V gene and the rest for unknown reasons. The DNA gave D and trimming, while V, J and clone size come from that table. This sample has 20,000 to 25,000 clones in its table, and 97% of those were observed once. The top ten clonotypes cover approximately 0.3% of the sample.

Sequenced material: conventional CD4+ T cells sorted from PBMCs. The chain is made from TRBV5-6 and TRBJ2-7; 13 nucleotides in the junction match TRBD2. This receptor was identified in a human donor with AIRE deficiency. The CDR3 sequence is CASRKGLAGHEQYF. The sequenced DNA: TGTGCCAGCAGGAAGGGACTAGCGGGGCACGAGCAGTACTTC. With the portions outside the CDR3 filled from the reference TRBV5-6 and TRBJ2-7 genes, the complete variable region becomes DAGVTQSPTHLIKTRGQQVTLRCSPKSGHDTVSWYQQALGQGPQFIFQYYEEEERQRGNFPDRFSGHQFPNYSSELNVNALLLGDSALYLCASRKGLAGHEQYFGPGTRLTVT.